One sample yielded the 6 T cell receptor beta chains listed below, sequenced in a study of shared clonotypes between healthy human individuals. The method was immunoSEQ multiplex PCR; TCRdb's version includes in-frame clones alone and lacks a portion of them. The table lists some 2 million clones, over 85% of them singletons. Sequencing used naive CD4+ T cells sorted from blood. As for subset: CD45RA+ positively selected. These receptor sequences come from a man aged 18 to 29 in good health.

V usage is TRBV18 and J usage is TRBJ2-7; the match to TRBD2 covers 10 bases. The V segment lost 6 bases and the J segment 1 base; nucleotides outside the gene matches: 6. Per the germline V gene, CDR1 is KGHSH and CDR2 is LQKENI. This CDR3 region has 15 residues. The CDR3 DNA reads as TGTGCCAGCTCCGGGGGAGCGGGAGGGTCCTACGAGCAGTACTTC. It yields the protein CASSGGAGGSYEQYF.

As regards this clone: Additional DNA sequences in this sample encode the identical CDR3. In DNA form, the CDR3 reads TGTGCCAGCAGCAACAGGGAGAACACTGAAGCTTTCTTT. This gives the protein CASSNRENTEAFF. This chain joins TRBV6-1 and TRBJ1-1; D possibly corresponds to TRBD1 (6 bases). Per the germline V gene, CDR1 is MNHNS and CDR2 is SASEGT. Trimming cost V 6 bases and J 1 base, with 9 bases left between them. This CDR3 is 13 amino acids long.

The chain uses TRBV7-2 and TRBJ2-7, with unresolved D. The CDR3 covers 13 residues. The germline gives CDR1 SGHTA, CDR2 FQGNSA. V was pared by 2 bases and J by 2 bases, with 7 bases between. The CDR3 DNA is TGTGCCAGCAGCTTACACAACGCCTACGAGCAGTACTTC. This sequence encodes CASSLHNAYEQYF.

The CDR3 coding sequence is TGTGCCAGCAGCTTAGCTGCTAGCGGGAGCTCCTACGAGCAGTACTTC. This codes for CASSLAASGSSYEQYF. This chain uses TRBV7-2 with TRBJ2-7; 10 nucleotides line up with TRBD2. The CDR3 length is 16 residues. The germline V gene encodes CDR1 SGHTA and CDR2 FQGNSA. V lost 0 bases, J lost 0 bases, and 2 bases stayed unmatched.

The chain joins TRBV19 to TRBJ1-1; no definite D call. V dropped 7 bases and J dropped 1 base, with 13 bases sitting between them. This CDR3 spans 14 amino acids. Germline V gene lookup returns CDR1 LNHDA and CDR2 SQIVND (reference sequence). The CDR3 DNA sequence: TGTGCCAGTATCGAATCGCTCAGGAACACTGAAGCTTTCTTT. This codes for CASIESLRNTEAFF.

The rearrangement links TRBV4-1 to TRBJ1-4, with D possibly TRBD1 on 5 matching bases. The germline V gene encodes CDR1 MGHRA and CDR2 YSYEKL. The CDR3 has 17 residues. The V gene lost 1 base and the J gene lost 8 bases, with 20 bases spanning the gap. The CDR3 DNA sequence: TGCGCCAGCAGCCAAGCCCGAGGAGGGGCGGTGGGCGAAAAACTGTTTTTT. It codes for CASSQARGGAVGEKLFF.